The rows below give T cell receptor beta chains drawn from one sample of a study of OX40 agonist ivuxolimab in advanced cancers. Some clones are missing from TCRdb's copy, which holds only in-frame ones; the method was immunoSEQ multiplex PCR. Of fewer than 65,000 clones in the sample, around nine tenths were seen once. The sample was CD4+ or CD8+ T cells sorted from blood, taken in a trial of the OX40 agonist ivuxolimab. Receptors were obtained from an adult with an advanced solid tumor such as melanoma, head and neck, liver or kidney cancer. Each CDR3 is given with its conserved first and last residue. A D gene is named only where the DNA matches it firmly. Not all rows give a size; the values are once, few, many and, for expanded clones, a class.

clone_size	v_call	j_call	d_call	cdr3_nt	cdr3_aa
.	TRBV29-1	TRBJ2-5	TRBD2	TGCAGCGTTAACTCCGGGGAGGGGGAGACCCAGTACTTC	CSVNSGEGETQYF
.	TRBV5-1	TRBJ1-1	.	TGCGCCAGCAGGGCAGGGGATGTTTCTGAAGCTTTCTTT	CASRAGDVSEAFF
once	TRBV7-2	TRBJ2-3	.	TGTGCCAGCAGCTTAGGAACGGGAGTGGGCACAGATACGCAGTATTTT	CASSLGTGVGTDTQYF
.	TRBV5-1	TRBJ2-7	.	TGCGCCAGCAGCTTGGGGTTAGGGGTCTACGAGCAGTACTTC	CASSLGLGVYEQYF
.	TRBV14	TRBJ2-2	.	TGTGCCAGCAGCCAAGTTCACACCGGGGAGCTGTTTTTT	CASSQVHTGELFF
.	TRBV5-1	TRBJ2-5	.	TGCGCCAGCAGCTGGCGGGGGCAGCCGACCCAGTACTTC	CASSWRGQPTQYF
.	TRBV9	TRBJ2-5	TRBD2	TGTGCCAGCAGCGTAGAGCCTAGCGGGACCCAAGAGACCCAGTACTTC	CASSVEPSGTQETQYF
.	TRBV4-3	TRBJ2-7	TRBD1	TGCGCCAGCAGCCAAGATGGGGACAGTTCCTACGAGCAGTACTTC	CASSQDGDSSYEQYF
few	TRBV6-1	TRBJ2-6	.	TGTGCCAGCAGTGACTGGGGAGGGGCCAACGTCCTGACTTTC	CASSDWGGANVLTF
.	TRBV4-1	TRBJ2-2	TRBD1	TGCGCCAGCAGCCAAGATCCTTTAGGGGGAACAGGGGGCACGAACACCGGGGAGCTGTTTTTT	CASSQDPLGGTGGTNTGELFF
.	TRBV7-2	TRBJ2-1	.	TGTGCCAGCAGCCTCAACGTGTGGCAGTTCTTC	CASSLNVWQFF
.	TRBV28	TRBJ2-7	.	TGTGCCAGCAGTTTACGGTACGAGCAGTACTTC	CASSLRYEQYF
once	TRBV28	TRBJ2-7	TRBD2	TGTGCCAGCCAGCGGGAGCCCCCCTACTACGAGCAGTACTTC	CASQREPPYYEQYF
.	TRBV15	TRBJ2-7	.	TGTGCCACCAGCATCGTGGCAGGGGGGTACGAGCAGTACTTC	CATSIVAGGYEQYF
.	TRBV18	TRBJ1-1	.	TGTGCCAGCTCACTATACAGGGAAAGAGAGGCTGAAGCTTTCTTT	CASSLYREREAEAFF
once	TRBV28	TRBJ2-5	.	TGTGCCAGCGGGCAGGCCCAAGAGACCCAGTACTTC	CASGQAQETQYF
.	TRBV11-3	TRBJ2-5	TRBD1	TGTGCCAGCAGCCGGGACAGGGATCCGGAGACCCAGTACTTC	CASSRDRDPETQYF
.	TRBV9	TRBJ2-7	.	TGTGCCAGCAGCAATGGACAGGGAGGGTACGAGCAGTACTTC	CASSNGQGGYEQYF
.	TRBV5-1	TRBJ1-3	TRBD1	TGCGCCAGCAGCTCTACAGGGGCGACTGGAAACACCATATATTTT	CASSSTGATGNTIYF
.	TRBV10-3	TRBJ2-1	TRBD2	TGTGCCATCAGTGAGGACCCCTCTTGGACTAGGCTACTCTTC	CAISEDPSWTRLLF
.	TRBV28	TRBJ1-1	.	TGTGCCAGCAGGTATGGGGGGGCGTTGAACACTGAAGCTTTCTTT	CASRYGGALNTEAFF
.	TRBV9	TRBJ2-7	.	TGTGCCAGCAGCGTAGGGCCTGAGGGGGACGAGCAGTACTTC	CASSVGPEGDEQYF
.	TRBV6-1	TRBJ1-6	.	TGTGCCAGCAGTGAAGGGCTGGATAATTCACCCCTCCACTTT	CASSEGLDNSPLHF
.	TRBV2	TRBJ2-5	TRBD2	TGTGCCAGACAACCTTCTGGCGGGGGAGAGACCCAGTACTTC	CARQPSGGGETQYF
once	TRBV7-2	TRBJ2-1	TRBD2	TGTGCCAGCAGCGGAGGGACTAGCGGCCTGTACAATGAGCAGTTCTTC	CASSGGTSGLYNEQFF
.	TRBV15	TRBJ2-5	.	TGTGCCACCAGCAGGACAGTACTACAAGAGACCCAGTACTTC	CATSRTVLQETQYF
.	TRBV15	TRBJ2-1	TRBD2	TGTGCCACCACGCCGGGACTAGGAACCAATGAGCAGTTCTTC	CATTPGLGTNEQFF
.	TRBV11-2	TRBJ2-3	.	TGTGCCAGCAGCTTACGGCGAACCACAGATACGCAGTATTTT	CASSLRRTTDTQYF
.	TRBV5-1	TRBJ2-1	.	TGCGCCAGCAGCTTAGGGGGGCCAACCTACAATGAGCAGTTCTTC	CASSLGGPTYNEQFF
few	TRBV5-1	TRBJ2-1	.	TGCGCCAGCAGCTTGGTGTTTTTGATCGGTGAGCAGTTCTTC	CASSLVFLIGEQFF
.	TRBV5-1	TRBJ2-7	TRBD1	TGCGCCAGCAGCTTGGGGACAGGTTATTCCTACGAGCAGTACTTC	CASSLGTGYSYEQYF
.	TRBV7-2	TRBJ2-1	.	TGTGCCAGCAGTCCCCCTGCCCGGGATGAGCAGTTCTTC	CASSPPARDEQFF
.	TRBV9	TRBJ2-2	.	TGTGCCAGCAGCGTAGTCGACTTTAACACCGGGGAGCTGTTTTTT	CASSVVDFNTGELFF
once	TRBV28	TRBJ2-7	TRBD2	TGTGCCAGCAGTTCAATCTATAGCGGGATGGACTCCTACGAGCAGTACTTC	CASSSIYSGMDSYEQYF
.	TRBV4-1	TRBJ2-5	.	TGCGCCAGCAGCCAAGAAGGTTGGGGAGCTAGCTACTTC	CASSQEGWGASYF
.	TRBV7-2	TRBJ2-1	.	TGTGCCAGCAACCCCGTCGGGGGCCAGAGGGCGGAGCAGTTCTTC	CASNPVGGQRAEQFF
.	TRBV7-9	TRBJ2-7	.	TGTGCCAGCCAGGGCTACTACGAGCAGTACTTC	CASQGYYEQYF
.	TRBV4-1	TRBJ2-3	.	TGCGCCTCAGAGGGGGGGCGGACAGATACGCAGTATTTT	CASEGGRTDTQYF
.	TRBV5-4	TRBJ1-3	TRBD1	TGTGCCAGCAGCCCTCAGGGACAGGGAGTTGGAAACACCATATATTTT	CASSPQGQGVGNTIYF
.	TRBV5-6	TRBJ2-1	.	TGTGCCAGCAGCTACACTAGAGCCGGTGAGCAGTTCTTC	CASSYTRAGEQFF
.	TRBV6-5	TRBJ2-5	.	TGTGCCAGCAGTTACCAGACTAGTAGGTCATCGGAGACCCAGTACTTC	CASSYQTSRSSETQYF
.	TRBV18	TRBJ1-1	.	TGTGCCAGTCTCGGGGCCCATGGGGACACTGAAGCTTTCTTT	CASLGAHGDTEAFF
.	TRBV6-5	TRBJ2-7	.	TGTGCCAGCAGAGGGGCGGCCCTCGACGAGCAGTACTTC	CASRGAALDEQYF
.	TRBV25-1	TRBJ2-1	TRBD2	TGTGCCAGCAGTGCGGGGGGGCGGGAGCAGTTCTTC	CASSAGGREQFF
.	TRBV28	TRBJ2-7	TRBD1	TGTGCCAGCAGTAAGGGGGACAGGGGCTACGAGCAGTACTTC	CASSKGDRGYEQYF
.	TRBV5-4	TRBJ2-5	.	TGTGCCAGCAGCTTAAAGGGCAGCCAAGAGACCCAGTACTTC	CASSLKGSQETQYF
.	TRBV9	TRBJ1-4	.	TGTGCCAGCAGCCCACTCAGGGTGAATGAAAAACTGTTTTTT	CASSPLRVNEKLFF